These 8 T cell receptor beta chains originate from one sample sequenced in a study of graft-versus-host responses after intestinal transplantation (dated by TCRdb to the early 2020s). The time point label of this sample denotes: cells obtained before transplantation from donor or recipient. No cognate antigen is known for these TCRs. Receptors were amplified or captured by the immunoSEQ multiplex PCR assay. TCRdb carries this immuneACCESS record with in-frame sequences only. Its versions omit some clonotypes, under half of them owing to an unresolved V gene in the studies checked, with the rest unexplained. The sample table holds 85,000 to 90,000 clones, of which roughly 92% were seen once. The ten biggest clones cover about 0.3% of the sample. The sequences come from unstimulated CD4+ T cells sorted from spleen or lymph node cells, collected before intestinal transplant. The receptor set was obtained from a human donor who received an intestinal transplant.

CDR3 in amino acids: CASSLQGAVVNEQFF. The CDR3 nucleotides read TGTGCCAGCAGCCTACAGGGGGCAGTGGTTAATGAGCAGTTCTTC. The rearrangement links TRBV6-5 to TRBJ2-1, with 9 bases lining up with TRBD1. The J segment lost 7 bases and the V segment lost 6 bases, leaving 10 bases of the junction unmatched. This CDR3 has 15 amino acids. The germline gives CDR1 MNHEY, CDR2 SVGAGI.

V usage is TRBV18 and J usage is TRBJ2-7; tentatively, D is TRBD2 (6 bases). The CDR3 extends over 16 amino acids. Trimming took 3 bases from V and 1 from J, leaving 16 bases between them. Germline assignment: CDR1 KGHSH and CDR2 LQKENI. DNA of the CDR3: TGTGCCAGCTCACCGGCCTTAGTGGCGGGATCCTACGAGCAGTACTTC. It yields the protein CASSPALVAGSYEQYF.

The rearrangement links TRBV4-2 to TRBJ2-1; D tentatively fits TRBD1 or TRBD2 (5 bases each). CDR3 length equals 16 residues. V was cut by 3 bases and J by 1 base, with 13 bases left in between. Germline CDR1 and CDR2: LGHNA and YNFKEQ. CDR3 nucleotide sequence: TGTGCCAGCAGCCAGGCCGGGACCCAGTCCTACAATGAGCAGTTCTTC. This sequence encodes CASSQAGTQSYNEQFF.

The chain couples TRBV11-2 to TRBJ2-2, with TRBD1 identical over 12 bases. V lost 2 bases, J lost 7 bases, and 14 bases stayed unmatched. Per the germline V gene, CDR1 is SGHAT and CDR2 is FQNNGV. This CDR3 is built from 19 residues. DNA for the CDR3: TGTGCCAGCAGCTTATGGGGGCCTGGGACAGGGGGCTTCCACGGGGAGCTGTTTTTT. This codes for CASSLWGPGTGGFHGELFF. Based on the CDR3 plus reference TRBV11-2 and TRBJ2-2, the full variable domain is EAGVAQSPRYKIIEKRQSVAFWCNPISGHATLYWYQQILGQGPKLLIQFQNNGVVDDSQLPKDRFSAERLKGVDSTLKIQPAKLEDSAVYLCASSLWGPGTGGFHGELFFGEGSRLTVL.

The J gene is TRBJ1-1, the V gene TRBV29-1, with TRBD1 as a possible D gene (5 bases). Germline V gene lookup returns CDR1 SQVTM and CDR2 ANQGSEA. The CDR3 has 13 amino acids. Between the trimmed V and J ends, which lost 1 base and 4 bases, there was a span of 10 bases. The CDR3 is CSVEAPRGTEAFF. CDR3 nucleotide sequence: TGCAGCGTTGAAGCTCCGAGGGGCACTGAAGCTTTCTTT.

The chain has TRBV7-9 and TRBJ1-2; D gene uncertain. V was trimmed by 0 bases and J by 4 bases, leaving 3 bases between them. The germline CDR1 and CDR2 sequences are SEHNR and FQNEAQ (reference sequence). The CDR3 runs to 12 residues. The CDR3, as DNA: TGTGCCAGCAGCTTAGCCAGCTATGGCTACACCTTC. This sequence encodes CASSLASYGYTF.

The CDR3 loop is CASSMTGAQPQHF. In nucleotides, the CDR3 is TGTGCCAGTAGTATGACAGGGGCCCAGCCCCAGCATTTT. The chain employs TRBV19 and TRBJ1-5; 8 bases agree with TRBD1. The CDR3 totals 13 residues. V was pared by 3 bases and J by 7 bases, with 2 bases of the junction left unmatched. CDR1 LNHDA and CDR2 SQIVND come from the germline V gene (reference sequence).

This clone was detected only once. The chain couples TRBV7-6 to TRBJ1-1; D not certain. The germline V and J ends were trimmed by 1 base and 5 bases, with 14 bases remaining between them. CDR1 is SGHVS, CDR2 FNYEAQ, per germline. The CDR3 sequence is 15 residues long. The DNA of the CDR3 is TGTGCCAGCAGCTTAGGCTTGGGCGGGATGACTGAAGCTTTCTTT. Encoded protein: CASSLGLGGMTEAFF.